This T cell receptor (beta chain) was found in a study of early T cells in non-severe SARS-CoV-2 infection. Findings and caveats of the study: VDJdb matches were skewed toward anti-spike CD8 T cell responses.

Individual cDNA molecules received unique molecular identifiers during library preparation. TCRdb analysed the 5' RACE reads with MiXCR anew, one entry per CDR3 protein. Seen here are 110,000 or so distinct CDR3 sequences, around an eighth observed once, and the top ten hold 3% to 3.5%. CDR1 and CDR2 from the germline V gene are SGHKS and YYEKEE (reference sequence). The CDR3 contains 13 residues. Deletions cut 3 bases from V and 4 bases from J, with 10 bases between. Concerning this clonotype itself: What it binds is unknown.

V usage is TRBV5-5 and J usage is TRBJ1-1; D might be TRBD1 (5 bases). Sequencing input: whole blood. This clonotype was sampled from an adult who was a healthcare worker with PCR-confirmed SARS-CoV-2 infection or an uninfected control (not recorded which). CDR3 sequence: CASSSGGVTEAFF. CDR3 in DNA: TGTGCCAGCAGCTCCGGGGGGGTCACTGAAGCTTTCTTT.